This T cell receptor (beta chain) was found in a study of blood T cell repertoires in COVID-19 (dated by TCRdb to the early 2020s). Concerning the study at large: Samples covering the acute and convalescent phases of COVID-19 were provided by collaborators in the United States, Italy and Spain. The prospective study material was composed of cDNA or gDNA derived from T cells, B-cell-depleted T cells, or PBMCs. Subjects who had been exposed to COVID-19, were actively infected with it, or had recovered from it provided the deeply sampled blood TCRbeta repertoires that made up the dataset. The repertoires were made available in a free public database intended to serve as a resource for research on the immune response to SARS-CoV-2. The samples were drawn from two sources: the first 160 participants of the ongoing ImmuneRACE study, and over 1,000 subjects contributed by 6 global collaborators. The sample metadata nearly always contained a de-identified subject ID, COVID-19 status, age in years and sex. Where available, HLA class I and class II types were obtained from metadata supplied by the sample provider rather than from assay-based typing. Broad study findings and their caveats: How much clinical and demographic metadata was included differed by source and by participant, and the metadata was provided uncurated.

Each collaborating institution followed its own protocols to collect whole blood in K2EDTA tubes. Collaborator samples were shipped for TCRbeta analysis as frozen whole blood, isolated PBMCs, or DNA extracted from either sample type. Measured from the cysteine to the phenylalanine, the CDR3 is 14 residues long. The kept DNA is CDR3 alone, 42 bases in frame from the first base. CDR1 and CDR2 are read off the germline V gene as SNHLY and FYNNEI. Trimming accounts for 1 base at V and 2 bases at J, while the number of junction bases matched to no gene is 1. TCRbeta CDR3 regions were amplified from genomic DNA by means of the immunoSEQ Assay, a bias-controlled multiplex PCR. In the source study's methods: The number of nucleated cells in each sample was estimated by amplification of reference gene primers within the assay. To quantify the absolute abundance of each unique TCRbeta CDR3 rearrangement, sequence reads were collapsed and filtered. For each sample, productive Simpson clonality was calculated as the square root of Simpson's diversity index across productive rearrangements. As stored in TCRdb, this immuneACCESS dataset retains in-frame rearrangements with V and J assigned. A fraction of the clones does not appear; measured against another copy, unresolved V genes explain less than half of the discrepancy, and the remainder lacks a known reason. V and J calls plus clone size are reproduced from that table; the DNA served to infer D and trimming. Within this sample are 75,000 to 90,000 clones, with around four fifths of them counted one time only. Over 9.5% of the sample comes from the top ten.

There are a few counts of this clone. No cognate antigen has been identified for it. The input lacks base qualities; no much larger clone sits a single base away. The specimen sequenced was peripheral blood. This TCR was recovered from a human donor in a cohort sampled during active COVID-19. The chain employs TRBV2 and TRBJ2-7; 8 central bases correspond to TRBD2. The CDR3: CASSEGRGAYEQYF. The DNA is as follows: TGTGCCAGCAGTGAAGGGCGGGGGGCCTACGAGCAGTACTTC.